The rows below give T cell receptor beta chains drawn from one sample of a study of blood T cell repertoires in COVID-19. The repertoire was sequenced with immunoSEQ multiplex PCR; TCRdb's copy has only in-frame clones and lacks some. There are 95,000 to 150,000 clones in the sample; roughly three quarters occur only once, and roughly 4.3% lies in the top ten. Sequencing was performed on peripheral blood. Receptor source: a woman at least 80 years old with acute or convalescent COVID-19. Each CDR3 is given with its conserved first and last residue. A D gene is named only where the DNA matches it firmly. Only some rows state a clone size, as once, few, many or a class for expanded clones.

CASSTGRQRSISGNTIYF,TGTGCCAGTAGTACTGGTAGACAGAGATCAATCTCTGGAAACACCATATATTTT,TRBJ1-3,NA,TRBV19,NA
CASSSLAGGPDTGELFF,TGTGCCAGCAGCTCCCTAGCGGGAGGGCCGGACACCGGGGAGCTGTTTTTT,TRBJ2-2,NA,TRBV7-2,TRBD2
CASSYPPAGGGEQYF,TGTGCCAGCAGTTACCCCCCCGCGGGGGGCGGCGAGCAGTACTTC,TRBJ2-7,once,TRBV6-5,TRBD2
CASSAGENYGYTF,TGTGCCAGTAGTGCTGGGGAGAACTATGGCTACACCTTC,TRBJ1-2,few,TRBV19,NA
CASSPHRGPANEKLFF,TGTGCCAGCAGCCCCCACAGGGGCCCGGCTAATGAAAAACTGTTTTTT,TRBJ1-4,NA,TRBV7-8,TRBD1
CASSQAGTGNRETQYF,TGTGCCAGCAGCCAAGCCGGGACAGGGAATCGAGAGACCCAGTACTTC,TRBJ2-5,NA,TRBV4-2,TRBD1
CASSAETGWYGYTF,TGTGCCAGCAGCGCCGAGACAGGGTGGTATGGCTACACCTTC,TRBJ1-2,NA,TRBV9,TRBD1
CASSQDVARGQQFF,TGTGCCAGCAGCCAAGATGTAGCACGGGGTCAGCAGTTCTTC,TRBJ2-1,NA,TRBV4-2,NA
CASSLARGTDTQYF,TGTGCCAGCAGCTTAGCTCGGGGTACAGATACGCAGTATTTT,TRBJ2-3,NA,TRBV11-2,NA
CASSLAQGTRGGYTF,TGTGCCAGCAGCTTAGCGCAAGGGACTCGGGGAGGCTACACCTTC,TRBJ1-2,once,TRBV7-2,NA
CASSPSDRENTEAFF,TGTGCCAGCTCACCCTCGGACAGAGAGAACACTGAAGCTTTCTTT,TRBJ1-1,NA,TRBV18,NA
CASSKAPRGTASGNTIYF,TGTGCCAGCAGCAAAGCGCCCAGGGGGACAGCCTCTGGAAACACCATATATTTT,TRBJ1-3,many,TRBV21-1,NA
CASSQINQPQHF,TGTGCCAGTAGCCAGATCAATCAGCCCCAGCATTTT,TRBJ1-5,NA,TRBV19,NA
CASSLTPRGEKLFF,TGTGCCAGCAGCTTAACCCCTCGGGGTGAAAAACTGTTTTTT,TRBJ1-4,NA,TRBV5-6,NA
CASSLLGLSSYNEQFF,TGTGCCAGCAGCCTACTGGGGCTTAGCTCCTACAATGAGCAGTTCTTC,TRBJ2-1,NA,TRBV7-2,NA
CASSYKARVPEAFF,TGTGCCAGCAGTTACAAAGCCAGGGTCCCTGAAGCTTTCTTT,TRBJ1-1,NA,TRBV6-2/TRBV6-3,NA
CASSLVLAVSYNEQFF,TGTGCCAGCAGCTTAGTTCTAGCGGTCTCCTACAATGAGCAGTTCTTC,TRBJ2-1,NA,TRBV11-2,TRBD2
CASSMRTGQGGNRTEAFF,TGTGCCAGCAGCATGAGAACGGGACAGGGTGGAAATCGCACTGAAGCTTTCTTT,TRBJ1-1,NA,TRBV5-4,TRBD1
CASSSRGGGEETQYF,TGTGCCAGCAGCTCTAGAGGAGGCGGCGAAGAGACCCAGTACTTC,TRBJ2-5,NA,TRBV7-2,NA
CAWSPAAGGDTQYF,TGTGCCTGGAGCCCCGCAGCGGGAGGGGATACGCAGTATTTT,TRBJ2-3,NA,TRBV30,TRBD2
CASRTGGGYEKLFF,TGTGCCAGCAGGACAGGGGGCGGATATGAAAAACTGTTTTTT,TRBJ1-4,NA,TRBV2,TRBD1
CASGLLSGNTEAFF,TGTGCCAGCGGCTTATTAAGTGGGAACACTGAAGCTTTCTTT,TRBJ1-1,NA,TRBV6-5,NA
CASSPQVPHEKLFF,TGTGCCAGCAGCCCACAGGTTCCCCATGAAAAACTGTTTTTT,TRBJ1-4,few,TRBV7-9,NA
CASSQEVGAKLFF,TGTGCCAGCAGCCAAGAGGTGGGGGCAAAACTGTTTTTT,TRBJ1-4,NA,TRBV3-1/TRBV3-2,NA
CASGGLAGLSEQFF,TGTGCCAGCGGGGGACTAGCGGGATTGAGTGAGCAGTTCTTC,TRBJ2-1,few,TRBV2,TRBD2
CASSLDRIYGYTF,TGTGCCAGCAGCCTCGACAGAATTTATGGCTACACCTTC,TRBJ1-2,NA,TRBV7-9,NA
CASSLGADNYGYTF,TGTGCCAGCAGCTTAGGCGCGGATAACTATGGCTACACCTTC,TRBJ1-2,NA,TRBV7-2,NA
CAWTPVGLAGAYNEQFF,TGTGCCTGGACTCCCGTGGGACTAGCGGGAGCCTACAATGAGCAGTTCTTC,TRBJ2-1,NA,TRBV30,TRBD2
CASSPTGVGGYTF,TGTGCCAGCAGCCCGACAGGGGTCGGGGGCTACACCTTC,TRBJ1-2,NA,TRBV11-1,TRBD1
CASSLLAGGTDTQYF,TGTGCCAGCAGCTTACTAGCGGGGGGCACAGATACGCAGTATTTT,TRBJ2-3,NA,TRBV6-4,TRBD2
CASSLQGLGNYGYTF,TGTGCCAGCAGCTTACAGGGGCTTGGAAACTATGGCTACACCTTC,TRBJ1-2,NA,TRBV7-8,NA
CASSPIGQLNTEAFF,TGTGCCAGTAGCCCCATCGGACAGTTGAACACTGAAGCTTTCTTT,TRBJ1-1,once,TRBV19,NA
CASSIFLAGLGSNGYTF,TGTGCCAGCAGTATATTTCTGGCGGGGCTCGGGTCAAATGGCTACACCTTC,TRBJ1-2,once,TRBV2,NA
CASSLTAGGEAFF,TGTGCCAGCAGCTTAACGGCGGGGGGTGAAGCTTTCTTT,TRBJ1-1,NA,TRBV7-3,NA